This T cell receptor beta chain is drawn from a study of PD-1 blockade in classical Hodgkin lymphoma. Broader study findings: Nivolumab starters within 1 year of ASCT were excluded.

As to time point: cycle 4 day 1 (C4D1), after 5 to 7 weeks of nivolumab. Every single patient, without exception, relapsed after autologous stem cell transplantation, and brentuximab vedotin exposure varied. Clones were sequenced by immunoSEQ multiplex PCR, and TCRdb holds only the in-frame ones, with some missing. The sample lists approximately 65,000 clones; 91% were seen once. A remark on this clone: The antigen is undetermined.

Trimming cost V 9 bases and J 7 bases, with 28 bases left between them. Germline values: CDR1 LNHDA, CDR2 SQIVND (reference sequence). This CDR3 spans 17 amino acids. V and J are TRBV19 and TRBJ1-5; a weak D match, TRBD1 (6 bases). The sequence was obtained from a human donor with classical Hodgkin lymphoma. This specimen consisted of peripheral blood mononuclear cells (PBMCs), obtained before the fourth cycle of nivolumab. This chain's CDR3 is CASQKVGAGQRGQPQHF. The CDR3, as DNA: TGTGCCAGCCAGAAGGTTGGGGCAGGACAGAGAGGGCAGCCCCAGCATTTT.